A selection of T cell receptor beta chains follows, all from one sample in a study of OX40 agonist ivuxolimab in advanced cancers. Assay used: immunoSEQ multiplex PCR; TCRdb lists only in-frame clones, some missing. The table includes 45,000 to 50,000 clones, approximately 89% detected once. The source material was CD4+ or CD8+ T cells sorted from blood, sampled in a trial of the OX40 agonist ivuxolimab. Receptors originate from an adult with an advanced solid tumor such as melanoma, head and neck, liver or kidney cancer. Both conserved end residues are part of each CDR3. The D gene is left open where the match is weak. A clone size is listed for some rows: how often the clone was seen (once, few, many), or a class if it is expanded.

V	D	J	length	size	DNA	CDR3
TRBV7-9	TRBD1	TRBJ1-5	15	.	TGTGCCAGCAGCCGAGGGACAGGCCCCAATCAGCCCCAGCATTTT	CASSRGTGPNQPQHF
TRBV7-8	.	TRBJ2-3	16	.	TGTGCCAGCAGCCAAGTGGGCAGGGCATCCACAGATACGCAGTATTTT	CASSQVGRASTDTQYF
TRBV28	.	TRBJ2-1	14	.	TGTGCCGGATGCTGTGGGACTTCCTACAATGAGCAGTTCTTC	CAGCCGTSYNEQFF
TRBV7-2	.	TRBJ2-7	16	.	TGTGCCAGCAGCTTAGCCGAAGGGACACTCGTATACGAGCAGTACTTC	CASSLAEGTLVYEQYF
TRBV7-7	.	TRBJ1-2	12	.	TGTGCCAGCAGCTTAGCCGACGGGGCGCTTTCCTTC	CASSLADGALSF
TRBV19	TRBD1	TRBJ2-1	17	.	TGTGCCAGTAGTATCCCCCAACCGGGACAGGAGTACAATGAGCAGTTCTTC	CASSIPQPGQEYNEQFF
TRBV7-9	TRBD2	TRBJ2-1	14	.	TGTGCCGGTGGGACTAGCGGGACTCAAGGTGAGCAGTTCTTC	CAGGTSGTQGEQFF
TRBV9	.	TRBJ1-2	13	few	TGTGCCAGCACCTTAGGGGGGGACTTTGGCTACACCTTC	CASTLGGDFGYTF
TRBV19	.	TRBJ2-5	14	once	TGTGCCAGTAGTATAGGAGGAGGGGAAGAGACCCAGTACTTC	CASSIGGGEETQYF
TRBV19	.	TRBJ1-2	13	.	TGTGCCAGTAGTATTATAGACGTCTATGGCTACACCTTC	CASSIIDVYGYTF
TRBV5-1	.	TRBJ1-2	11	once	TGCGCCAGCAGCTTGAACTATGGCTACACCTTC	CASSLNYGYTF
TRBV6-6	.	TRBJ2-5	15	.	TGTGCCAGCAGTTACGGAAGGGGGTTACAAGAGACCCAGTACTTC	CASSYGRGLQETQYF
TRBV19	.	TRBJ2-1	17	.	TGTGCCAGTAGTAACTATCTCTCCGGGCCCGGAACCGTTGAGCAGTTCTTC	CASSNYLSGPGTVEQFF
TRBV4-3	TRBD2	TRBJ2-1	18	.	TGCGCCAGCAGCCAGGCGGCCAACCTCGGACTAGCGGCTAATGAGCAGTTCTTC	CASSQAANLGLAANEQFF
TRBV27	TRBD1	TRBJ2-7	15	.	TGTGCCAGCAGTTCTTTCAAACAGGGGTCCTACGAGCAGTACTTC	CASSSFKQGSYEQYF
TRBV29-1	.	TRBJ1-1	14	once	TGCAGCGGCCGGGCGGGCAGGGGGAACACTGAAGCTTTCTTT	CSGRAGRGNTEAFF
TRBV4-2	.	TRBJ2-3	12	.	TGTGCCAGCAGCACACCAGAAGATACGCAGTATTTT	CASSTPEDTQYF
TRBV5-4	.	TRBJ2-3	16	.	TGTGCCAGCAGCCGCCTCGAGTGGCCAAACACAGATACGCAGTATTTT	CASSRLEWPNTDTQYF
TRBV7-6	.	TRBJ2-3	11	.	TGTGCCAGCAGCTACGGAGATACGCAGTATTTT	CASSYGDTQYF
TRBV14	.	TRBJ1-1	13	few	TGTGCCAGCAGCCCGCCTGGGGGGGCTGAAGCTTTCTTT	CASSPPGGAEAFF
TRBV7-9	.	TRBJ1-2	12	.	TGTGCCAGCAGCCCAAGGGCCTATGGCTACACCTTC	CASSPRAYGYTF
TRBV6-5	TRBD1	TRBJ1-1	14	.	TGTGCCAGCAGCGACAGGGTCGTACGAACTGAAGCTTTCTTT	CASSDRVVRTEAFF
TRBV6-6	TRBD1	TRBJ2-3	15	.	TGTGCCACCCAACGACAGGGGGCGCCTACAGATACGCAGTATTTT	CATQRQGAPTDTQYF
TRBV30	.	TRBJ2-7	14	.	TGTGCCTGGAGGGGAAAGGGAACCCACTACGAGCAGTACTTC	CAWRGKGTHYEQYF
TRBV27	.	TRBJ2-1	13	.	TGTGCCAGCAGTTTAGGGTACCCGAATGAGCAGTTCTTC	CASSLGYPNEQFF
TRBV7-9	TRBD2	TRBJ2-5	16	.	TGTGCCAGCACTCATCGGTGGGAGGGTTTAGGGGAGACCCAGTACTTC	CASTHRWEGLGETQYF
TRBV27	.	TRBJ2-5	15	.	TGTGCCAGCAGGGGGGCAGGAGGGGGGCAAGAGACCCAGTACTTC	CASRGAGGGQETQYF
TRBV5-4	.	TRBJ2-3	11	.	TGTGCCAGCAGCCCCGGAGATACGCAGTATTTT	CASSPGDTQYF
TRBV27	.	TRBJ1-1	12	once	TGTGCCAGCAGTTTTATGGGTACTGAAGCTTTCTTT	CASSFMGTEAFF
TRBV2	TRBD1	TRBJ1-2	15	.	TGTGCCAGCAGTGACCCGAACAGGGGTAACTATGGCTACACCTTC	CASSDPNRGNYGYTF
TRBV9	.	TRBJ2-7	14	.	TGTGCCAGCAGCGTTGACAGTCGTTTACACGAGCAGTACTTC	CASSVDSRLHEQYF
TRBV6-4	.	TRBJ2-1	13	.	TGTGCCAGCAGTCCCAGCTCCTACAATGAGCAGTTCTTC	CASSPSSYNEQFF
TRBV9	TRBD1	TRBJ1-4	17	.	TGTGCCAGCAGCGACCTGGGGACCGGGACAGGGAATGAAAAACTGTTTTTT	CASSDLGTGTGNEKLFF
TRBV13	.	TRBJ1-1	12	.	TGTGCCAGCAGTTCCAGTAACACTGAAGCTTTCTTT	CASSSSNTEAFF
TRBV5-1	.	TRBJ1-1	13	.	TGCGCCAGCAGCGAAATGGTTAACACTGAAGCTTTCTTT	CASSEMVNTEAFF
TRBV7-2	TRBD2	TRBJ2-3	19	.	TGTGCCAGCAGCTTAGATGCCGGGACTAGCGTCTCTAGCACAGATACGCAGTATTTT	CASSLDAGTSVSSTDTQYF
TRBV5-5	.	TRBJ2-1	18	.	TGTGCCAGCACCTTGGATACGGACCGACTGAGCTCCTACAATGAGCAGTTCTTC	CASTLDTDRLSSYNEQFF
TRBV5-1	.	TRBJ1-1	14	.	TGCGCCAGCAGCTCAGGGGAGATGAACACTGAAGCTTTCTTT	CASSSGEMNTEAFF
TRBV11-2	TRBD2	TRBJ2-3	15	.	TGTGCCAGCAGCAAACTAGCGACCCTACGGGATACGCAGTATTTT	CASSKLATLRDTQYF
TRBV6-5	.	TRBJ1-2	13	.	TGTGCCAGCAGTTACGTGGTTCTCTATGGCTACACCTTC	CASSYVVLYGYTF
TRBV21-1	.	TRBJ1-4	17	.	TGTGCCAGCAAGGTGCCCAAGGGTGTTGCAACTAATGAAAAACTGTTTTTT	CASKVPKGVATNEKLFF
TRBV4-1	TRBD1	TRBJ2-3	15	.	TGCGCCAGCAGCCAAGCCAGGGGGCCAGGGGATACGCAGTATTTT	CASSQARGPGDTQYF
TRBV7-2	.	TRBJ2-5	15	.	TGTGCCAGCAGCTTAGCGGTTAGTGGGGGGGAGACCCAGTACTTC	CASSLAVSGGETQYF
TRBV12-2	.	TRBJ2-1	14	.	TGTGCAAGTCGCGAAAAGCCCCGGTGGGATGAGCAGTTCTTC	CASREKPRWDEQFF
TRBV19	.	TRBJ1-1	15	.	TGTGCCAGTAGTATGGGCAGCTTCATGAACACTGAAGCTTTCTTT	CASSMGSFMNTEAFF
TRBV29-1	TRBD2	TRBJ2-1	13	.	TGCAGCTTCGCGGGGGAGGCCTACAATGAGCAGTTCTTC	CSFAGEAYNEQFF
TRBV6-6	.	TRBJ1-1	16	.	TGTGCCAGCAGTTACTCGAGATGGGGGGGGCTACCTGAAGCTTTCTTT	CASSYSRWGGLPEAFF
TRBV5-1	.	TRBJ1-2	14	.	TGCGCCAGCAGCTTGGCGTTGGACGGCTATGGCTACACCTTC	CASSLALDGYGYTF
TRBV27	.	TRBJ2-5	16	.	TGTGCCAGCAGTTTATTAACACAGGGACTTGCGGAGACCCAGTACTTC	CASSLLTQGLAETQYF
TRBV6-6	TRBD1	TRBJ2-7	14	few	TGTGCCAGCAGTTACTCGGGACAGAGCTACGAGCAGTACTTC	CASSYSGQSYEQYF